This T cell receptor beta chain was profiled in a study of shared clonotypes between healthy human individuals. The study, taken as a whole, reports: All-four-donor shared clonotypes had higher generation probabilities than non-shared clonotypes did.

A CD45RA+ naive subset and a CD45RA-negative memory subset were split from CD4+ cells. Using immunoSEQ multiplex PCR, the repertoire was profiled, and TCRdb retains in-frame clones only, with some absent. The sample has a few million clones, more than 90% seen once. A remark on this clone: Antigen specificity is unknown. Other DNA sequences in this sample translate to the same CDR3.

The V and J ends lost 0 bases and 0 bases respectively, with 2 bases between them. Germline-derived CDR1 and CDR2 are KGHSH and LQKENI. The CDR3 extends over 14 amino acids. This TCR was sampled from a man younger than 35 in good health. The V gene is TRBV18, the J gene TRBJ2-2, with D uncertain. Sequencing input: naive CD4+ T cells sorted from blood. Sample subset: CD45RA+ positively selected. CDR3 nucleotides: TGTGCCAGCTCACCACCACCGAACACCGGGGAGCTGTTTTTT. Encoded protein: CASSPPPNTGELFF.